The entry below describes one T cell receptor (beta chain). This clone's antigen is unknown. Per-base qualities were not stored, and no clone one base away is much larger. This sample is drawn from a study of long-term antiretroviral therapy in people with HIV (dated by TCRdb to between 2021 and 2024). For context, the study as a whole: The earliest samples were collected about a decade before the 2015 WHO recommendation for immediate ART, when ART was typically delayed until CD4 counts fell. Whether ART initiation and durable HIV suppression were associated with changes in peripheral blood TRB repertoire composition and diversity was tested in a retrospective serial study. The cohort contributed about 200 cryopreserved PBMC samples from around 30 adults with confirmed HIV infection, collected serially over a mean of 6 years (range 1-12). No cross-contamination during QIAcube processing was shown when test extractions of a monoclonal T-cell line were performed alongside about 30 polyclonal samples. About 40% of the 30 participants with HIV were female. Here is what the overall study found, with its caveats: Inferences about post-ART repertoire changes are limited because no data were available on ART adherence, viral resistance or therapy changes. Because cell numbers in pre-ART samples were limited, unsorted PBMC were profiled instead of sorted CD4+ and CD8+ T cells. CDR3 length ranges in HIV repertoires were narrower than in controls, and network structure suggested an antigen-experienced repertoire with only a slight naive shift after ART. The repertoire was dominated across all time points by expanded TRB clones identified before ART initiation, although this dominance was seen to fluctuate and to decrease in many PLHIV after ART. Samples dated from the mid-2000s to the late 2010s, and the ART regimens used may be less effective than current ones. Starting ART was linked to a significant rise in TRB diversity, yet even with long-term ART the diversity remained significantly lower than in transplant donor controls. Because PBMC availability was limited, only the TCR beta chain was sequenced, with no alpha chain pairing.

The immunoSEQ hsTCRB v3.0 assay was used at survey level resolution for TRB variable region sequencing. TRB sequencing targeted a depth of 40,000-50,000 T-cell genomes per sample. An Illumina MiSeq with a v3 150-cycle kit was used to sequence the pooled TRB libraries. Per the authors' processing: Repertoire analysis was performed in R inside a reproducible Nextflow workflow that covered QC, data transformation and analysis. LymphoSeq2, an R package for exploring AIRR-Seq data, was used to implement custom analyses. After excluding a few samples that yielded fewer than 5000 total TRB sequences, approximately 180 HIV repertoires remained for analysis. Among the approximately 190 retained HIV repertoires, 59 were collected before ART initiation and 129 after ART initiation. Repertoires were downsampled to 5000 TRB nucleotide sequences, and summary statistics were averaged over 100 downsampling iterations. The analysis kept only TRB sequences whose CDR3 regions were at least seven amino acids long. Two measures captured diversity: a Shannon entropy-derived clonality score and the Gini coefficient. In the repertoire networks, any two of the top 5000 CDR3 amino acid sequences were linked whenever the two sequences differed by an edit distance of one. Antigen specificity groups and MHC restriction were predicted for TRB CDR3 amino acid sequences with GLIPH2. To flag known associations with CMV, EBV, HIV or tissue antigens, CDR3 amino acid sequences were compared against VDJdb and McPAS-TCR. Pre-ART, post-ART and control groups were compared with Wilcoxon signed-rank tests and Holm-Bonferroni correction. The immuneACCESS repertoire file appears here via TCRdb, limited to in-frame rearrangements. These files lack a portion of the clones; in checked studies, under half of the deficit traces to unresolved V genes, and the cause of the others is not known. Clone size and V and J calls were adopted from that table, with D and trimming inferred from the DNA. The sample records roughly 20,000 clones, around 75% of which are singletons. About 9.3% of the sample belongs to the ten largest clones.

The cysteine opens and the phenylalanine closes a CDR3 of 18 amino acids. The retained sequence is limited to the CDR3, 54 bases, with the frame set at the first base. The germline V gene supplies CDR1 SGHNT and CDR2 YENEEA. At the junction V is shortened by 0 bases and J by 3 bases; bases outside the gene matches: 11. To be included, a participant needed at least one PBMC sample from before ART initiation plus at least two post-ART samples. Treatment was received in the United States of America by all participants with HIV. Before DNA extraction, cryopreserved samples of 1-10 million PBMC were thawed and washed. At the time of the earliest PBMC sample, participants with HIV were aged between 23 and 54 years. PBMC samples from each participant spanned 1-4 timepoints before ART initiation and 2-8 timepoints after ART initiation, with a median of 7 samples. Serial HIV viral load, CD4+ T-cell count, ART history and demographic data were obtained for every participant. Genomic DNA was extracted from unsorted PBMC with a Qiagen kit on a QIAcube, with processing performed in batches of 12 samples.

The TCR comes from a man aged 18 to 35 with HIV. The specimen comprised unsorted PBMCs, sampled 0.5 years before starting antiretroviral therapy. The chain was built from TRBV11-3 and TRBJ2-7; 10 central bases correspond to TRBD2. The CDR3 in this case is CASSLEGPSTSGLYEQYF. The bases are TGTGCCAGCAGCTTAGAGGGCCCTTCGACTAGCGGGCTCTACGAGCAGTACTTC.